One sample yielded the 5 T cell receptor beta chains listed below, sequenced in a study of T cells in tuberculosis. Generated by immunoSEQ multiplex PCR, the TCRdb table keeps only in-frame clones and is missing some. The data contain some 40,000 clones, approximately 94% of them singletons. Time point indicated: new active TB diagnosis, blood taken before or within 7 days of starting treatment. The material was PBMCs, obtained at tuberculosis diagnosis. These receptors were collected from an adult with tuberculosis.

J is TRBJ1-2 and V is TRBV2, with 7 bases matching TRBD1. J gave up 4 bases and V 2 bases, and 4 bases lay outside the gene matches. Germline assignment: CDR1 SNHLY and CDR2 FYNNEI. The CDR3 has 14 amino acids. CDR3 loop: CASSELGGGYGYTF. The CDR3 DNA reads TGTGCCAGCAGTGAATTAGGGGGCGGCTATGGCTACACCTTC.

The chain combines TRBV6-4 with TRBJ1-5, with TRBD1 matching over 7 bases. This CDR3 has 12 residues. Per germline, CDR1 MRHNA and CDR2 SNTAGT. Trimming removed 11 bases from V and 5 bases from J; junction bases left unmatched: 6. The CDR3 reads CAGDSDHQPQHF. For the CDR3, the DNA is TGTGCCGGGGACAGCGATCATCAGCCCCAGCATTTT.

The V gene is TRBV4-1, the J gene TRBJ2-1; 8 bases line up with TRBD2. J was trimmed by 7 bases and V by 2 bases; bases with no gene match: 7. The germline gives CDR1 MGHRA, CDR2 YSYEKL. CDR3 length equals 15 residues. CDR3 sequence: CASSQWRGERNEQFF. Written as DNA, the CDR3 is TGCGCCAGCAGCCAATGGCGGGGGGAAAGGAATGAGCAGTTCTTC.

The chain has TRBV21-1 and TRBJ2-1; the listed D gene, TRBD2, was not tested against the DNA. TRBV21-1 is a recognized pseudogene. The CDR3 totals 15 residues. The CDR3 nucleotides read TGTGCCAGCAGCCTATCTAGCGGGCGGTGCAATGAGCAGTTCTTC. Translated: CASSLSSGRCNEQFF.

This clone was picked up one time. The chain recombines TRBV4-1 with TRBJ2-7; D is uncertain. Looked up from germline, CDR1 is MGHRA and CDR2 is YSYEKL. This CDR3 contains 15 residues. Trimming removed 0 bases at V and 0 bases at J, with 9 bases between. The CDR3 loop is CASSQDRTVSYEQYF. The CDR3 nucleotides read TGCGCCAGCAGCCAAGATCGAACAGTCTCCTACGAGCAGTACTTC.